This T cell receptor beta chain comes out of a study of beta chain features in type 1 diabetes (dated by TCRdb to the late 2010s). For context, the study as a whole: Mean age, gender distribution, total cell number and subset yield were not different between patients and healthy donors. A total of about 110 million sorted cells were examined across all samples, and the number of cells per subset was strongly correlated with RNA yield. The study compared TCRB repertoires of sorted circulating CD4+ T cell subsets between recently diagnosed type 1 diabetes patients and matched healthy donors. Naive and central memory subsets were obtained from all 30 or so donors, but regulatory and stem cell-like memory subsets were isolated from only 8 patients and roughly eight healthy donors.

What the authors observed across the whole study: Because small numbers of individuals were included in the HLA sub-analyses, any influence of HLA type on TCRB rearrangement was left unresolved. Type 1 diabetes patients showed a moderate but significant shortening of TCRB CDR3 length in all four CD4+ subsets. Shorter templates might have been favored by PCR, but patient and control samples were amplified and corrected together, so both groups would have been affected equally by any skew. Naive, central memory and regulatory TCRB repertoires appeared to be more alike among patients than among healthy donors. Sequencing cDNA rather than genomic DNA could over-represent highly expressing activated cells, although activation and CD3 levels did not differ between groups. At VDJ recombination sites, patients with type 1 diabetes made fewer insertions and deleted more nucleotides, a pattern implying thymic rearrangement abnormalities.

The CDR1 and CDR2 encoded by the germline V gene are SGHTA and FQGNSA. The CDR3 covers 16 residues, taking in both the cysteine and the phenylalanine. Here the CDR3 DNA is all that survives: 48 bases in frame from base 1. After removal of 5 bases from V and 5 bases from J, the junction retains 13 bases not matched to a gene. In regard to this clone: Its antigen is currently not known. No base qualities exist here, and no much larger clone lies one base off it.

The entire isolated RNA was reverse transcribed using the High Capacity cDNA Reverse Transcription Kit, and thus expressed TCRB transcripts were sequenced. Deep immunoSEQ sequencing was performed on naive, central memory and regulatory T cell samples, with an average of about 3.6 million total reads per sample. Sorted cells were lysed in RLT buffer, and RNA was extracted using DNase-treated RNeasy Micro or Mini kits according to cell number. Each cell subset was processed separately to prevent cross-contamination, with patient and healthy donor samples processed together. Using the immunoSEQ multiplex PCR, TCRB sequences were amplified from cDNA into 87-bp fragments spanning the CDR3 region. Sequencing of the amplicons was performed on the Illumina HiSeq platform. The authors' analysis ran thus. PCR bias was computationally corrected using synthetic template baselines, reads within Hamming distance 2 were collapsed, and singletons that could not be merged were discarded. Reads were aligned against IMGT to assign V, D and J genes, CDR3 length and insertions or deletions at six rearrangement sites. Within each subset, clonotype counts were normalized to the number of sorted cells before true diversity and Gini coefficients were calculated with the tcR R package. Repertoire sharing was quantified using the overlap coefficient calculated on TCRB nucleotide sequences. As a proxy for the pre-selection repertoire, out-of-frame TCRB sequences from naive cells were analyzed. TCRdb re-hosts the immuneACCESS table, in-frame sequences only. Its copies lack some clones; in the studies checked, an unresolved V gene accounts for under half of them, and the cause for the rest is not known. V and J calls and clone size are those listed in that table; D and trimming were worked out from the DNA. Recorded for this sample are roughly 610,000 clones; roughly a sixth of them occurred a single time. The ten biggest clones cover approximately 0.087% of the sample.

From each donor, a single peripheral blood sample of roughly 0.11 L on average was drawn into heparinised tubes. Using a panel that included CD45RO, CCR7, CD25, CD127, CD95 and CD27, naive, central memory, regulatory and stem cell-like memory CD4+ T cells were sorted on a BD FACSAria II. Purity was above 95% for every sorted population. PBMCs were isolated immediately by Lymphoprep density gradient centrifugation and stained directly without culture. So that batch effects would be minimized, each experiment stained and sorted samples in pairs, pairing one healthy donor with one patient. The sequence joins TRBV7-2 to TRBJ1-2; 8 bases in the junction line up with TRBD1. The receptor was isolated from a young man in good health. Sequences were obtained from naive CD4+ T cells from blood. Taken with the paper, the label for cell subset or site translates to: true naive CD4+ T cells. The CDR3 amino acid sequence is: CASSQQAGGAGYGYTF. The DNA sequence follows: TGTGCCAGCAGCCAGCAAGCAGGGGGCGCAGGGTATGGCTACACCTTC.